The clone carrying this TCR beta chain has a handful of counts. A read error may be the cause here, since a much bigger clone is one base away. In the study's own analysis: Counts of TCRs in each sample centred on a median of 95,638 and extended from around 25,000 to 690,000. In TCRdb, the 5' RACE reads were re-called with MiXCR into one record per CDR3 protein. These V and J calls rely on TCRdb rather than the paper's analysis. The sample holds around 140,000 distinct CDR3 sequences, 4.1% seen once. This entry is derived from a study of human T cells and chemical hapten exposure. Across the whole study: Small discrepancies in pooled library volume mainly accounted for the varying TCR yields per sample.

Total RNA was isolated from whole blood that had not been fractionated. This CDR3 contains 15 residues. V dropped 1 base and J dropped 11; count of bases not matched to a gene: 8. Germline V gene sequence: CDR1 SGHNT, CDR2 YYREEE (reference sequence). The chain is built from TRBV5-4 and TRBJ1-6, with 8 bases that match TRBD1. The TCR originated in a female donor in good health. CDR3 in DNA: TGTGCCAGCAGCTTGCCCGGGACAGGCAATGCACCCCTCCACTTT. It yields the protein CASSLPGTGNAPLHF.